Listed below are T cell receptor beta chains from one sample, sequenced in a study of blood T cell repertoires in COVID-19. Clones were read by immunoSEQ multiplex PCR, and TCRdb kept only the in-frame ones, dropping some. The sample holds some 58,000 clones, roughly 80% seen once. The specimen was peripheral blood. The receptors here all came from a man between 45 and 60 years old with COVID-19, enrolled during active disease. CDR3s include the opening cysteine and the closing phenylalanine or tryptophan.

cdr3_aa j_call v_call
CASNSETLNEQFF TRBJ2-1 TRBV27
CASSPRRARHNEQFF TRBJ2-1 TRBV7-8
CASSVETSGSPEQYF TRBJ2-7 TRBV9
CSVADRQATNEKLFF TRBJ1-4 TRBV29-1
CASSYRGRKDQPQHF TRBJ1-5 TRBV27
CASSIGGGGTLGEQYF TRBJ2-7 TRBV19
CASRKGGSAEAFF TRBJ1-1 TRBV7-9
CASSQEVLADDTQYF TRBJ2-3 TRBV3-1/TRBV3-2
CASRLARADTQYF TRBJ2-3 TRBV12-3/TRBV12-4
CASSLGGGINQPQHF TRBJ1-5 TRBV7-9
CAWSVRNRVDSPLHF TRBJ1-6 TRBV30
CASSQREETQYF TRBJ2-5 TRBV18
CASSQDTSGSPNNEQFF TRBJ2-1 TRBV4-2
CASSWGGSDEQYF TRBJ2-7 TRBV5-1
CASSPLGLAGIQYF TRBJ2-4 TRBV7-2
CASSRGLAGGAYNEQFF TRBJ2-1 TRBV5-4
CASSFYRDTEAFF TRBJ1-1 TRBV7-3